Reported below is one T cell receptor (beta chain). Germline V lookup: CDR1 MDHEN, CDR2 SYDVKM. The ends were cut back, 3 bases at V and 5 bases at J, with 14 bases in the middle. The length of the CDR3 is 15 residues. Authors' processing steps: By means of reference gene primer amplification, nucleated cell counts were estimated. Sequenced by immunoSEQ multiplex PCR; TCRdb stores in-frame clones only, minus some. V and J calls and clone size are as listed in that table; D and trimming were resolved from the DNA. This repertoire shows approximately 170,000 clones, about 81% found once; its top ten account for under 13%. The data were obtained in a study of blood T cell repertoires in COVID-19.

This sequence originates from a human donor in a cohort sampled during active COVID-19. The chain is built from TRBV28 and TRBJ1-5, with TRBD1 as a possible D gene (5 bases). Sequenced sample: peripheral blood. The CDR3 DNA follows: TGTGCCAGCAGTTTTCGGCAGGGTGGGGATCAGCCCCAGCATTTT. Translating gives CASSFRQGGDQPQHF.